This TCR beta chain was sequenced in a study of PD-1 blockade in classical Hodgkin lymphoma. Study results and limitations: By cycle point C4D1, TCR diversity had risen significantly in CD4+ cells (but not CD8+ cells). Newly diagnosed patients were reported to exhibit reduced baseline TCR diversity relative to healthy donors.

Brentuximab vedotin exposure varied, and every patient relapsed after autologous stem cell transplantation. Complete response, partial response or progressive disease constituted the best response categories observed. The CDR3 extends over 12 amino acids. V was cut by 2 bases and J by 0 bases, with 5 bases left in between. CDR1 is SQVTM and CDR2 is ANQGSEA in the germline V gene. Note on this clone: Its antigen remains unknown.

Clones were read by immunoSEQ multiplex PCR, and TCRdb kept only the in-frame ones, dropping some. The sample holds about 110,000 clones; about 89% are singletons and the top ten take about 20%. This sample comprised peripheral blood mononuclear cells (PBMCs), obtained before the second cycle of nivolumab. This rearrangement joins TRBV29-1 to TRBJ2-7, with D unclear. The receptor comes from a human donor with classical Hodgkin lymphoma. The CDR3 protein is CSVEQSSYEQYF. The CDR3 nucleotides are TGCAGCGTTGAACAGAGCTCCTACGAGCAGTACTTC.